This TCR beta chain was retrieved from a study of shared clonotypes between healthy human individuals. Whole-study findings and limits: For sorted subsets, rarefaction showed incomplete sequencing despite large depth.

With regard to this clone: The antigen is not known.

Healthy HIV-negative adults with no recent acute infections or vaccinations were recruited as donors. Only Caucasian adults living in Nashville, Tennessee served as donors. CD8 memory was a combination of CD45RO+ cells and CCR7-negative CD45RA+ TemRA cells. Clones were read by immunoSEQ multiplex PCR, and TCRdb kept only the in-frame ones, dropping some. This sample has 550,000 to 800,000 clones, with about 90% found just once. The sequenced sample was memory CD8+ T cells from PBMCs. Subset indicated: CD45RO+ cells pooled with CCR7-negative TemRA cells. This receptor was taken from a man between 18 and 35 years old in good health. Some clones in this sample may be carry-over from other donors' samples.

The CDR3 nucleotides are TGTGCCAGTACCCCCGGCAGGGGGCCCTACGAGCAGTACTTC. It specifies CASTPGRGPYEQYF. V is TRBV19 and J is TRBJ2-7; 8 nucleotides align to TRBD1. The J segment lost 2 bases and the V segment lost 7 bases, leaving 7 bases of the junction unmatched. Germline CDR1 LNHDA, CDR2 SQIVND (reference sequence). The CDR3 extends over 14 amino acids.